Below are 13 T cell receptor beta chains sequenced from a single sample in a study of graft-versus-host responses after intestinal transplantation. Method: immunoSEQ multiplex PCR; TCRdb's copy keeps in-frame clones and lacks some. The table shows tens of thousands of clones, with 91% occurring only once. The specimen comprised PBMCs, sampled around 320 days after intestinal transplant. All receptors come from a human patient who received an intestinal transplant, so some T cells may come from the graft donor.

V is TRBV2 and J is TRBJ2-3; no clear D. The length of the CDR3 is 12 residues. Trimming removed 7 bases from V and 3 bases from J, with 8 bases in between. Germline-derived CDR1 and CDR2 are SNHLY and FYNNEI. Here the CDR3 DNA reads TGTGCCAGCACAATGACGACAGATACGCAGTATTTT. Its protein product is CASTMTTDTQYF.

The chain is built from TRBV4-2 and TRBJ2-7, with a tentative D call TRBD2 (5 bases). The germline gives CDR1 LGHNA, CDR2 YNFKEQ. CDR3 length: 14 amino acids. V lost 0 bases, J lost 2 bases, and 8 bases lay in between. For the CDR3, the DNA is TGTGCCAGCAGCCAAGAGGAACTAGCCTACGAGCAGTACTTC. It specifies CASSQEELAYEQYF.

The chain has TRBV15 and TRBJ2-7; TRBD1 aligns across 7 bases. J lost 7 bases, V lost 2 bases, and 11 bases had no gene match. Germline CDR1 LNHNV, CDR2 YYDKDF (reference sequence). The CDR3 loop spans 15 amino acids. DNA of the CDR3: TGTGCCACCAGCAGAAGGGACAGCCTTCTGGGGGAGCAGTACTTC. Protein: CATSRRDSLLGEQYF.

V and J are TRBV10-2 and TRBJ2-7; a weak D match, TRBD1 (5 bases). V lost 2 bases and J 3 bases, leaving 14 bases between the germline ends. Germline CDR1 reads WSHSY; CDR2 reads SAAADI. The CDR3 runs 15 residues. The CDR3 region is CASSEPGSPRYEQYF. The CDR3 DNA is TGCGCCAGCAGTGAGCCAGGGTCCCCTCGCTACGAGCAGTACTTC.

The chain uses TRBV2 and TRBJ2-7, with D unclear. There are 11 residues in the CDR3. The V and J ends lost 7 bases and 7 bases respectively, with 11 bases between them. The germline CDR1 and CDR2 sequences are SNHLY and FYNNEI. CDR3 DNA sequence: TGTGCCAGCATAGGCCCGAAGGAGCAGTACTTC. Translation: CASIGPKEQYF.

CDR3: CASSLKTGVANTIYF. The CDR3 nucleotides read TGTGCCAGCAGCCTAAAGACAGGGGTCGCAAACACCATATATTTT. The genes are TRBV7-2 and TRBJ1-3, with 8 bases aligning to TRBD1. V dropped 5 bases and J dropped 6; count of bases not matched to a gene: 9. Germline loops: CDR1 SGHTA, CDR2 FQGNSA. The CDR3 covers 15 residues.

The chain employs TRBV6-1 and TRBJ1-5; the D gene is possibly TRBD1 (6 bases). The CDR3 covers 11 residues. The germline V gene encodes CDR1 MNHNS and CDR2 SASEGT. The CDR3 DNA is TGTGAACTTCAGGGGCACCAGCCCCAGCATTTT. This translates into CELQGHQPQHF.

This clone was picked up one time. The V gene is TRBV5-1, the J gene TRBJ2-7; 8 bases are shared with TRBD2. J was trimmed by 4 bases and V by 4 bases; bases with no gene match: 4. The length of the CDR3 is 13 residues. CDR1 is SGHRS and CDR2 is YFSETQ in the germline V gene. The CDR3, as DNA: TGCGCCAGCAGCCCGGGCGGGGGGTACGAGCAGTACTTC. Its protein product is CASSPGGGYEQYF.

The chain combines TRBV18 with TRBJ2-3; unclear D gene. V was shortened by 4 bases and J by 0 bases, with 5 bases between the two germline ends. The CDR3 length is 13 residues. The V gene's germline CDR1 is KGHSH and CDR2 LQKENI. The CDR3 loop reads CASSRPSTDTQYF. The CDR3 DNA reads as TGTGCCAGCTCACGACCTAGCACAGATACGCAGTATTTT.

This clone was detected once. V is TRBV2 and J is TRBJ2-5, with 12 bases identical to TRBD2. CDR1 is SNHLY and CDR2 is FYNNEI in the germline V gene. This CDR3 region has 17 residues. Trimming took 5 bases from V and 1 from J; bases not matched to a gene: 8. The CDR3 bases are TGTGCCAGCAGTCTTAATACACTAGCGGGGGGCCAAGAGACCCAGTACTTC. Protein product: CASSLNTLAGGQETQYF. Combining the CDR3 with reference TRBV2 and TRBJ2-5 gives the whole variable domain EPEVTQTPSHQVTQMGQEVILRCVPISNHLYFYWYRQILGQKVEFLVSFYNNEISEKSEIFDDQFSVERPDGSNFTLKIRSTKLEDSAMYFCASSLNTLAGGQETQYFGPGTRLLVL.

The chain recombines TRBV6-5 with TRBJ2-7; 11 nucleotides agree with TRBD2. CDR1 is MNHEY, CDR2 SVGAGI, per germline. This CDR3 comprises 16 residues. The ends lost 4 bases at V and 1 base at J; junction bases unmatched: 6. The CDR3 nucleotides are TGTGCCAGCAGTTTCTCGACTAGCGGGACATCCTACGAGCAGTACTTC. Its protein product is CASSFSTSGTSYEQYF.

The genes are TRBV18 and TRBJ2-7, with 7 bases fitting TRBD1. The CDR3 sequence is 14 residues long. Per the germline V gene, CDR1 is KGHSH and CDR2 is LQKENI. Germline trimming cut 3 bases from V and 2 bases from J; bases unmatched to any gene: 4. The CDR3 loop reads CASSPKGAPYEQYF. The CDR3 DNA sequence: TGTGCCAGCTCACCCAAGGGGGCCCCCTACGAGCAGTACTTC.

Only one count was recorded for this clone. The chain employs TRBV15 and TRBJ1-2, with D tentatively TRBD1 (5 bases). The CDR3 runs to 17 residues. Trimming left V 0 bases short and J 6 bases short, with 20 bases between. Germline lookup yields CDR1 LNHNV and CDR2 YYDKDF (reference sequence). The CDR3 sequence: CATSRDRGPGGINGYTF. The DNA of the CDR3 is TGTGCCACCAGCAGAGATCGCGGCCCCGGGGGGATAAATGGCTACACCTTC.